The clone carrying this T cell receptor beta chain was seen once. What it binds is not known. Germline V gene data show CDR1 as KGHSH and CDR2 as LQKENI. This CDR3 region has 14 residues. Trimming cost V 2 bases and J 3 bases; bases outside gene matches: 3. A second PCR, run for about 7 to 11 cycles, used a sample-barcoded 5' primer plus a J-beta primer mix. Each CDR3 protein gets one entry after TCRdb re-called the 5' RACE reads with MiXCR. The sample has 1.5 million to 2 million distinct CDR3 sequences; about 49% are singletons. Isolated PBMCs totaled at least 7 million in each sample. This record comes from a study of blood T cells in healthy people across ages. Study-level findings and limits: A strong correlation between TCR beta diversity and naive T cell percentage was seen.

The sequencing sample was made of blood. The chain links TRBV18 to TRBJ2-5; the match to TRBD2 covers 7 bases. This receptor was taken from a woman between 40 and 55 years old in good health. CDR3 coding DNA: TGTGCCAGCTCACCATCGCGGGGGAAAGAGACCCAGTACTTC. It is translated as CASSPSRGKETQYF.